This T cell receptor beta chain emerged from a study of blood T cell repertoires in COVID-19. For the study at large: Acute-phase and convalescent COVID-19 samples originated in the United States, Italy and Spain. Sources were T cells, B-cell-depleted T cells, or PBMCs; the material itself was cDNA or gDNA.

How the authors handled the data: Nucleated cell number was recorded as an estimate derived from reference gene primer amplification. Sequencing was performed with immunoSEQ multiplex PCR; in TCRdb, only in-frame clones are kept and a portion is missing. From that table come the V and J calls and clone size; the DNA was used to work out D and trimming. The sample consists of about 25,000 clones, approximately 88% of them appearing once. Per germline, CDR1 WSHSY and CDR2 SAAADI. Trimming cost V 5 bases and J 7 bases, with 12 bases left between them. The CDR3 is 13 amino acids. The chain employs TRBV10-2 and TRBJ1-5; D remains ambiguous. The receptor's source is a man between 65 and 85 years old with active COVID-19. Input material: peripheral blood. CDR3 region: CASSSGARQPQHF. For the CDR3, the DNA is TGCGCCAGCAGTTCTGGAGCTCGCCAGCCCCAGCATTTT.